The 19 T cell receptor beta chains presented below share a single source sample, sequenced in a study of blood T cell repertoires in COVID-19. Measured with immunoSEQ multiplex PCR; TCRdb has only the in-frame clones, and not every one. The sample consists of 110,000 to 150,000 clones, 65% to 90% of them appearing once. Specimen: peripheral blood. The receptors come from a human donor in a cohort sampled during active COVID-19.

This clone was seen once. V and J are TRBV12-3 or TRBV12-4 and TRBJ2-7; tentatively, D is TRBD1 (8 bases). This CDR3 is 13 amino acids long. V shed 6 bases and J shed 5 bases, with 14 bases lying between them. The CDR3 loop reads CASRGQGGDEQYF. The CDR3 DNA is TGTGCCAGCAGAGGACAGGGAGGGGACGAGCAGTACTTC.

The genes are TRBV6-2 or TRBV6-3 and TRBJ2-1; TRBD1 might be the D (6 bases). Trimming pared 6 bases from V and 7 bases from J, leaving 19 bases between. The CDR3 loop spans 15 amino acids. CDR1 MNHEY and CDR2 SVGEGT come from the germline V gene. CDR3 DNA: TGTGCCAGCAGCCTGACAGGAATTATCGGTAATGAGCAGTTCTTC. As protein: CASSLTGIIGNEQFF.

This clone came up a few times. CDR3 in DNA: TGTGCCAGCAGACCGGACAGGAGCTCCTACGAGCAGTACTTC. This codes for CASRPDRSSYEQYF. J is TRBJ2-7 and V is TRBV5-4; 7 positions agree with TRBD1. Trimming cost V 5 bases and J 0 bases; bases outside gene matches: 5. Per germline, CDR1 SGHNT and CDR2 YYREEE (reference sequence). The CDR3 runs 14 residues.

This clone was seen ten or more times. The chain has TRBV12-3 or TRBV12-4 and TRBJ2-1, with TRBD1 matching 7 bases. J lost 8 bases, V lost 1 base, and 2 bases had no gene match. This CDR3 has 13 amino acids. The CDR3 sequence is CASSLGQGHEQFF. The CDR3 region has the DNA TGTGCCAGCAGTTTAGGACAGGGCCATGAGCAGTTCTTC.

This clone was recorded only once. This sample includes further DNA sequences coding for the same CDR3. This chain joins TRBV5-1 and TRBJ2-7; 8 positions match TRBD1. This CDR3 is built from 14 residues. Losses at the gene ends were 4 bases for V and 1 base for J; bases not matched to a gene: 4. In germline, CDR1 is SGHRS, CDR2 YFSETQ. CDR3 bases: TGCGCCAGCAGCGTAACAGGGGGTTCCTACGAGCAGTACTTC. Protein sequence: CASSVTGGSYEQYF.

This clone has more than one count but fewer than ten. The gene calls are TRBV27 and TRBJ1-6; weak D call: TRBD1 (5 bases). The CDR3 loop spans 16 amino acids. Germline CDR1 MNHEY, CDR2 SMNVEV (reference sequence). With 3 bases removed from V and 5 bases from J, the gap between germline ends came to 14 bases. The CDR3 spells CASSFRVVNDNSPLHF. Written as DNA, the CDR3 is TGTGCCAGCAGTTTCAGGGTAGTAAATGATAATTCACCCCTCCACTTT.

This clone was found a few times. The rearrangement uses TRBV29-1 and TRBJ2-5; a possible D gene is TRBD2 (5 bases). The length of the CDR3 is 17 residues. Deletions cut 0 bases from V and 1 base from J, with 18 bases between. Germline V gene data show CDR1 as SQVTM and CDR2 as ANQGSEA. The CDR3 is CSVEDSHPREFQETQYF. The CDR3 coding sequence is TGCAGCGTTGAAGATTCGCACCCACGGGAATTCCAAGAGACCCAGTACTTC.

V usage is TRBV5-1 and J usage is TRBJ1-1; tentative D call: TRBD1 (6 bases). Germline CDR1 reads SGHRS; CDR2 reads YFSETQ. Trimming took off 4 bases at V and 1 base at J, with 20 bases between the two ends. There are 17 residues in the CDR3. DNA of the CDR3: TGCGCCAGCAGCCAAGGCCGGGGGGGCTCATGGAACACTGAAGCTTTCTTT. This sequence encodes CASSQGRGGSWNTEAFF.

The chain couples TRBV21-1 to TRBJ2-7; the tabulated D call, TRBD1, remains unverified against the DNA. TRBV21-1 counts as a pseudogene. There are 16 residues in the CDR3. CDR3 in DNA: TGTGCCAGCAGCAAAGGGGACAGGGCGGCCGGGATGGGGCAGTACTTC. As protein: CASSKGDRAAGMGQYF.

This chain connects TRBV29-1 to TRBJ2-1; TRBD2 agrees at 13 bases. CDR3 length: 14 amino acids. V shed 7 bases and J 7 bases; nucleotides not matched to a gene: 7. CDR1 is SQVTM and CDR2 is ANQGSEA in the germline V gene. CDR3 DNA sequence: TGCAGCGCCTTAGGGACTAGCGGGATGAATGAGCAGTTCTTC. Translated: CSALGTSGMNEQFF.

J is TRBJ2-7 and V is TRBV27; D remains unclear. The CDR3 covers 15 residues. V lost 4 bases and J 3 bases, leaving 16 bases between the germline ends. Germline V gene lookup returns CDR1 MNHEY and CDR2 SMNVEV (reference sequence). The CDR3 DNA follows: TGTGCCAGCAGTTACCGACCGGGTGGAAGCTACGAGCAGTACTTC. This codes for CASSYRPGGSYEQYF.

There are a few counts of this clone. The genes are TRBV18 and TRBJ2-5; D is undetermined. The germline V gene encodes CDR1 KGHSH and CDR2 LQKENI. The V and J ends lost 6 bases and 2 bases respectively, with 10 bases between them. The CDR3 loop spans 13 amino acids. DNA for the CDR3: TGTGCCAGCTCCCACCACTCTCAAGAGACCCAGTACTTC. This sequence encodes CASSHHSQETQYF.

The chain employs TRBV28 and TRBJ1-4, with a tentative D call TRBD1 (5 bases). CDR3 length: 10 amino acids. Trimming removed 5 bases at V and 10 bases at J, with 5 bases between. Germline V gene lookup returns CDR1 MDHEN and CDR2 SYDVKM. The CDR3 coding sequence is TGTGCCAGCAGTAGGGGAAAACTGTTTTTT. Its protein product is CASSRGKLFF.

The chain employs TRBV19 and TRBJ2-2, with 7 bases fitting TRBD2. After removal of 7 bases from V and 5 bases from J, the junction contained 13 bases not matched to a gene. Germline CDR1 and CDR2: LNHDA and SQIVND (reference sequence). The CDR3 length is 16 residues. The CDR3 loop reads CASNPGAAGYTGELFF. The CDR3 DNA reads TGTGCCAGTAACCCCGGGGCAGCGGGATATACCGGGGAGCTGTTTTTT.

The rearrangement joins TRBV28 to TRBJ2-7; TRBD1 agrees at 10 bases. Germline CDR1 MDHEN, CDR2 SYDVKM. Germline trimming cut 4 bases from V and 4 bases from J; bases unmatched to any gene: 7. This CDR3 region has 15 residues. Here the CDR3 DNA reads TGTGCCAGCAGTTCGCCGGGACAGGGGATGTACGAGCAGTACTTC. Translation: CASSSPGQGMYEQYF.

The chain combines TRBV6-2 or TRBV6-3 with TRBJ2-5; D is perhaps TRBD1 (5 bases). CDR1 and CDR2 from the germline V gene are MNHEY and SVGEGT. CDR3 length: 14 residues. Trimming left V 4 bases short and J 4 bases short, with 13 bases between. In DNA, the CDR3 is TGTGCCAGCAGTTTAAGGACAATACGAGAGACCCAGTACTTC. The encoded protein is CASSLRTIRETQYF.

The CDR3 DNA is TGTGCCAGTAGTTCAGGTTCGGGGGAGCAGTACTTC. Its translation is CASSSGSGEQYF. The gene calls are TRBV19 and TRBJ2-7; maybe TRBD2 (5 bases). The CDR3 is 12 residues long. The germline V gene encodes CDR1 LNHDA and CDR2 SQIVND (reference sequence). The V end lost 5 bases, the J end lost 7 bases, and 12 bases lay between the germline ends.

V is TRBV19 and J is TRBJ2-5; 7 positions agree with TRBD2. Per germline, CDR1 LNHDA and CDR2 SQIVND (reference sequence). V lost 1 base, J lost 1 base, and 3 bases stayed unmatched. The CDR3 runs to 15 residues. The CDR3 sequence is CASSIGSGSQETQYF. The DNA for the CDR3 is TGTGCCAGTAGTATAGGTAGCGGGTCCCAAGAGACCCAGTACTTC.

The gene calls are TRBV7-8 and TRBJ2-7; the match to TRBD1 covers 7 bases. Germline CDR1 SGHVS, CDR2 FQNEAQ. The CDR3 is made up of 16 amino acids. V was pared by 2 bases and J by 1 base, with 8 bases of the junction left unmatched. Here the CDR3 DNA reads TGTGCCAGCAGCTTAAGGAACAGGGGTTCATCCTACGAGCAGTACTTC. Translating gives CASSLRNRGSSYEQYF.